This TCR beta chain was found in a study of cytomegalovirus exposure and HLA in healthy donors. Study results and caveats: Specificity for CMV antigens was confirmed in vitro for three of the CMV-associated chains. Across donors, most TCRs were seen rarely, yet some public ones were widespread.

On this clone itself: Antigen: not known.

The repertoire was sequenced with immunoSEQ multiplex PCR; TCRdb's copy has only in-frame clones and lacks some. This table holds some 140,000 clones, about 91% found once. The V and J ends lost 1 base and 9 bases respectively, with 13 bases between them. Germline lookup yields CDR1 LNHNV and CDR2 YYDKDF (reference sequence). The CDR3 totals 15 residues. V and J are TRBV15 and TRBJ1-6; D is uncertain. The source material was PBMCs. This TCR derives from a woman aged 18-29 years in good health and CMV-seropositive. The CDR3, as DNA: TGTGCCACCAGCAGAGCTAAGGAGGCTAGTTCACCCCTCCACTTT. This encodes CATSRAKEASSPLHF.